The rows below give T cell receptor beta chains drawn from one sample of a study of blood T cell repertoires in COVID-19. The repertoire was sequenced with immunoSEQ multiplex PCR; TCRdb's copy has only in-frame clones and lacks some. Of roughly 250,000 clones listed, 88% are singletons. The sequenced material came from PBMCs or T cells enriched from blood (not recorded which). These TCRs come from a middle-aged woman with acute COVID-19. The conserved cysteine and the conserved F or W are not part of the CDR3 here. Clone size is not always given. Where it is, it says once, few, many or a class for expanded clones.

NA	TRBJ2-1	TRBV7-9	ASSSGLAGPINEQF
NA	TRBJ1-2	TRBV9	ASSVAGHSNYGYT
once	TRBJ2-1	TRBV19	ASSIVAGEHNEQF
NA	TRBJ2-5	TRBV6-5	ASRTTGRGETQY
once	TRBJ2-2	TRBV13	ASSLGLTEPNTGELF
NA	TRBJ1-1	TRBV3-1/TRBV3-2	ASSPTPDSRGWGTEAF
NA	TRBJ2-5	TRBV27	ASSQTGGRGQETQY
NA	TRBJ2-1	TRBV6-2/TRBV6-3	ASSYGAGLVVSNEQF
once	TRBJ1-2	TRBV6-5	ASSRDRGWGGYT
few	TRBJ1-5	TRBV9	ASSGGQGHNQPQH
NA	TRBJ1-4	TRBV5-1	ASSLGQGEKLF
NA	TRBJ1-4	TRBV6-5	ASSYRGTANEKLF
NA	TRBJ2-2	TRBV3-1/TRBV3-2	ASSHGLEAGELF
NA	TRBJ1-1	TRBV9	ASSPWGSRPMNTEAF
NA	TRBJ2-1	TRBV19	ASSTYSGRSSDEQF
NA	TRBJ1-2	TRBV6-1	ASSETGLANYGYT
once	TRBJ2-5	TRBV27	ASSLNRAKETQY
NA	TRBJ2-1	TRBV9	ASSVRGLDLNEQF
NA	TRBJ1-5	TRBV7-9	ASSSDRVGQPQH
NA	TRBJ1-2	TRBV9	ASSTGTAYGYT
NA	TRBJ1-4	TRBV6-1	ASSDGQGAEKLF
NA	TRBJ1-2	TRBV30	AWSSSGYGYT
NA	TRBJ1-1	TRBV19	ASSIVAPGTEAF
NA	TRBJ1-5	TRBV5-5	ASSGGGGNQPQH
NA	TRBJ2-1	TRBV10-3	AIWGGRNEQF
few	TRBJ2-1	TRBV30	AFEISGRFNEQF
NA	TRBJ2-2	TRBV24-1	ATSDWGQGYTGELF
NA	TRBJ2-1	TRBV7-2	ASSWGSEVPGEQF
once	TRBJ2-1	TRBV7-8	ASSPVGGTYNEQF
once	TRBJ1-3	TRBV29-1	SVVASGNTIY
once	TRBJ1-2	TRBV29-1	SAATRGNNKRANYGYT
NA	TRBJ1-2	TRBV5-4	ASSLGGTYGYT
NA	TRBJ2-7	TRBV11-2	ASSLAHREGYEQY
NA	TRBJ2-5	TRBV15	ATGRRAPETQY
NA	TRBJ2-1	TRBV7-3	ASSMTSNEQF
NA	TRBJ1-2	TRBV28	ASSFTGGVMRGYT
once	TRBJ2-5	TRBV6-1	ASSESGLWETQY
NA	TRBJ2-5	TRBV7-3	ASSPDHRTSETQY
NA	TRBJ1-6	TRBV9	ASSPQGAGSPLH
few	TRBJ2-7	TRBV27	ASSLMGGVGAYEQY
NA	TRBJ1-1	TRBV21-1	ASSTPLGRNTEAF
NA	TRBJ2-1	TRBV11-2	ASSSTPWLAGNEQF
NA	TRBJ2-5	TRBV29-1	SVGDRDRETQY
NA	TRBJ2-1	TRBV7-8	ASSLAGGSRSYNEQF
NA	TRBJ1-4	TRBV30	AWSVRAGGVSNEKLF
NA	TRBJ1-1	TRBV11-3	ASSQRGGTEAF
NA	TRBJ2-1	TRBV4-3	ASSQDIKGVGDNEQF
once	TRBJ2-2	TRBV9	ASSKRTLNTGELF
NA	TRBJ2-7	TRBV27	ASSLSRGYEQY
NA	TRBJ1-2	TRBV4-1	ASSQDWTGGRDYT